Described below is a single T cell receptor beta chain sequence and its context. The study amplified TCR beta CDR3 regions using RNA transcripts. The authors performed first-round RT-PCR with HTBI primers and then a second-round multiplex PCR. Each CDR3 protein gets one entry after TCRdb re-called the multiplex PCR reads with MiXCR. The profile shows roughly 1.1 million distinct CDR3 sequences, about two fifths of them singletons. The trim removed 0 bases at V and 0 bases at J, leaving 4 bases unmatched. The CDR3 has 16 amino acids. Germline assignment: CDR1 SGHRS and CDR2 YFSETQ. The sample comes from a study of Graves' ophthalmopathy and Graves' hyperthyroidism.

J is TRBJ1-1 and V is TRBV5-1; 8 nucleotides agree with TRBD1. The sequencing input was peripheral blood or thyroid tissue (not recorded which). The sequence was obtained from an adult man with Graves' hyperthyroidism. The CDR3: CASSLGNRGLNTEAFF. The CDR3 nucleotides read TGCGCCAGCAGCTTGGGTAACAGGGGGTTGAACACTGAAGCTTTCTTT.